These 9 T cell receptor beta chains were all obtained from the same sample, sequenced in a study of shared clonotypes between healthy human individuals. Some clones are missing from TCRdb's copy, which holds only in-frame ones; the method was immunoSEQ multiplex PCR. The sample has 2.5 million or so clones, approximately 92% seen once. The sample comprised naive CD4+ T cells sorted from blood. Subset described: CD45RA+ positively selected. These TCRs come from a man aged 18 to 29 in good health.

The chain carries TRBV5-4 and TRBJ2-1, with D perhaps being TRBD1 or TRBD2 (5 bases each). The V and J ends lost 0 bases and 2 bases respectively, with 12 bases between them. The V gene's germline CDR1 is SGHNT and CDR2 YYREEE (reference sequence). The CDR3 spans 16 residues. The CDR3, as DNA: TGTGCCAGCAGCTTGGCCGGGGCTACCCCCTACAATGAGCAGTTCTTC. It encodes CASSLAGATPYNEQFF.

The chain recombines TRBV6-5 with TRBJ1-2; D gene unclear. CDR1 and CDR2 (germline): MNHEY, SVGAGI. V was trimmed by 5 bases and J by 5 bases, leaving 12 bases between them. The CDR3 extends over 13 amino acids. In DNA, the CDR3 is TGTGCCAGCAGTCCCCTAGGACGATATGGCTACACCTTC. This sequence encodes CASSPLGRYGYTF.

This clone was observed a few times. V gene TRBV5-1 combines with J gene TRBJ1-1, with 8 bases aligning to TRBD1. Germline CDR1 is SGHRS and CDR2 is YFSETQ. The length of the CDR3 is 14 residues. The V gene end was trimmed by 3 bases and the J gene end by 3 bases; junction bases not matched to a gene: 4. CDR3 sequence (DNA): TGCGCCAGCAGCTATCAGGGGGCGGACACTGAAGCTTTCTTT. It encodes CASSYQGADTEAFF.

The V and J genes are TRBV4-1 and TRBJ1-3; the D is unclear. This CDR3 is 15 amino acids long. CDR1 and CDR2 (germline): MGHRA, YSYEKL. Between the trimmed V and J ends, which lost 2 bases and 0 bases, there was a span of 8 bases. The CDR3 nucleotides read TGCGCCAGCAGCCAATTACAGATCTCTGGAAACACCATATATTTT. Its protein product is CASSQLQISGNTIYF.

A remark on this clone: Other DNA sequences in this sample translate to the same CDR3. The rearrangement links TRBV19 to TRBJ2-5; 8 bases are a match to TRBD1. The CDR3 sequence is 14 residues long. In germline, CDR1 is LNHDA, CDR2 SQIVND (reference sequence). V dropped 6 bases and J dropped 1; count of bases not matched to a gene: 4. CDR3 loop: CASRTTGGQETQYF. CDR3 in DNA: TGTGCCAGTAGAACCACAGGGGGCCAAGAGACCCAGTACTTC.

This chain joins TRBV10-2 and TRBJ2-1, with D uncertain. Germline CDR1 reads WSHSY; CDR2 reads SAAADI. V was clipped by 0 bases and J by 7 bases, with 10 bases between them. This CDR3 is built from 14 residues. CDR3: CASSESTYLNEQFF. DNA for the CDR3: TGCGCCAGCAGTGAGTCGACGTATTTGAATGAGCAGTTCTTC.

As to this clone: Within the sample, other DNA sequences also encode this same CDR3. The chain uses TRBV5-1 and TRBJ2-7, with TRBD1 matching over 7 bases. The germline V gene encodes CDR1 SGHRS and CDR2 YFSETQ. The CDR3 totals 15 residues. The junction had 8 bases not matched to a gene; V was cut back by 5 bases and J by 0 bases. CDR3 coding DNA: TGCGCCAGCAGTCCCGGGACAGCCCCCTCCTACGAGCAGTACTTC. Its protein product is CASSPGTAPSYEQYF.

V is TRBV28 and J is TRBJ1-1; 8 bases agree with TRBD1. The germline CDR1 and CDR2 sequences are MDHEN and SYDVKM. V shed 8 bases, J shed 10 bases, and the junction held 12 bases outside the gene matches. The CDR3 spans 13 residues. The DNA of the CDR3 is TGTGCCAGCTTGCGGACCCGACAGGGGAGAGCTTTCTTT. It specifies CASLRTRQGRAFF.

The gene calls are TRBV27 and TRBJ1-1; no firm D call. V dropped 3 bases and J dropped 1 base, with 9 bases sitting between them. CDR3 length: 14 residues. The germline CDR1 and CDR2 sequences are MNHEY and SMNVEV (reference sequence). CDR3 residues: CASSLRRPNTEAFF. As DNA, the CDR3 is TGTGCCAGCAGTTTGAGGAGACCGAACACTGAAGCTTTCTTT.